These T cell receptor beta chains were read from a single sample in a study of CD4+ T cells in melanoma. Clones were read by immunoSEQ multiplex PCR, and TCRdb kept only the in-frame ones, dropping some. The table shows about 21,000 clones, with roughly four fifths occurring only once. Material: cells from a culture (not recorded whether cultured in vitro). Receptors originate from a human donor with melanoma. The CDR3 runs from the conserved cysteine through the conserved F or W. A D gene is named only where the DNA matches it firmly. Rows may omit the clone size; those that give it use once, few, many or a size class.

CDR3nt	CDR3aa	v_gene	j_gene	abundance	d_gene
TGCGCCAGCAGCTTAAACAGGGGGCCGGGTCAGCCCCAGCATTTT	CASSLNRGPGQPQHF	TRBV5-1	TRBJ1-5	.	TRBD1
TGTGCCAGCAGCTATGTAGCGGGGGGCTACAATGAGCAGTTCTTC	CASSYVAGGYNEQFF	TRBV7-8	TRBJ2-1	.	TRBD2
TGTGCCAGCAGACCACAGGGTAAAGAGACCCAGTACTTC	CASRPQGKETQYF	TRBV28	TRBJ2-5	.	.
TGTGCCAGCAGCTTAACCGCAGGGTACATGAACACTGAAGCTTTCTTT	CASSLTAGYMNTEAFF	TRBV5-5	TRBJ1-1	.	.
TGTGCCAGCAGCTTAGGGGTTGGGTTCTTCTCCTACGAGCAGTACTTC	CASSLGVGFFSYEQYF	TRBV7-9	TRBJ2-7	.	.
TGTGCCAGCAGCTTAGACCGGGTAAAAGAGACCCAGTACTTC	CASSLDRVKETQYF	TRBV11-2	TRBJ2-5	.	.
TGCGCCAGCAGCTTAACAGGGGTGAGCACAGATACGCAGTATTTT	CASSLTGVSTDTQYF	TRBV5-1	TRBJ2-3	.	TRBD1
TGTGCCAGCAGCCAAGCCACTTTATGGGGGCGGTTGGAGACCCAGTACTTC	CASSQATLWGRLETQYF	TRBV14	TRBJ2-5	.	.
TGCGCCAGCAGCTTGGAGACTAGTATTCTGTACTTC	CASSLETSILYF	TRBV5-1	TRBJ2-5	.	.
TGTGCCAGAAGCTTGGGGCCAGACCCACTAGCCAAAAACATTCAGTACTTC	CARSLGPDPLAKNIQYF	TRBV5-3	TRBJ2-4	.	.
TGCGCCAGCAGTGTGGGTCAGGGGGATGGCTACACCTTC	CASSVGQGDGYTF	TRBV5-1	TRBJ1-2	.	TRBD1
TGTGCCAGCAGCACCCGGGACAGCACTGAAGCTTTCTTT	CASSTRDSTEAFF	TRBV7-3	TRBJ1-1	.	TRBD1
TGTGCCAGCAGCTTTTGGGACAGGGTTTACAATGAGCAGTTCTTC	CASSFWDRVYNEQFF	TRBV5-4	TRBJ2-1	.	TRBD1
TGCGCCAGCAGCTTGGAAGGGAATTCTGGAAACACCATATATTTT	CASSLEGNSGNTIYF	TRBV5-1	TRBJ1-3	.	.
TGTGCCAGCAGCTTAACCCTGGCGGCTTCACCCCTCCACTTT	CASSLTLAASPLHF	TRBV11-2	TRBJ1-6	.	.
TGTGCCATCAGTGCAGGGGGCGATTTCGCCTACGAGCAGTACTTC	CAISAGGDFAYEQYF	TRBV10-3	TRBJ2-7	.	TRBD1
TGTGCCTGGAACCTAGCGGGGGGGCCCGTCAACAATGAGCAGTTCTTC	CAWNLAGGPVNNEQFF	TRBV30	TRBJ2-1	.	TRBD2
TGTGCCAGTAGTATAGTACAGGGAGGTAATCAGCCCCAGCATTTT	CASSIVQGGNQPQHF	TRBV19	TRBJ1-5	.	.
TGTGCCTGGGGGGGACGGGGGGTGGAGACCCAGTACTTC	CAWGGRGVETQYF	TRBV30	TRBJ2-5	.	TRBD2
TGTGCCAGCAGCCCAGGGGGCCGGAGCACAGATACGCAGTATTTT	CASSPGGRSTDTQYF	TRBV6-5	TRBJ2-3	.	TRBD1
TGTGCCACCGCAGGACAGGGGGCGCCCGGGGCCAACGTCCTGACTTTC	CATAGQGAPGANVLTF	TRBV2	TRBJ2-6	.	TRBD1
TGTGCCAGCAGTGAAGGGGGCACAGATACGCAGTATTTT	CASSEGGTDTQYF	TRBV25-1	TRBJ2-3	.	.
TGTGCCAGCAGCTGGCTCTTCGGAGCGACCCTAGCTGAGACCCAGTACTTC	CASSWLFGATLAETQYF	TRBV7-9	TRBJ2-5	.	.
TGTGCCAGCAGCTTAGTGATGGGAATTAAGAACACTGAAGCTTTCTTT	CASSLVMGIKNTEAFF	TRBV7-8	TRBJ1-1	once	.
TGTGCCAGCAGCCTCAGTGGGGGCTCCTACAATGAGCAGTTCTTC	CASSLSGGSYNEQFF	TRBV7-6	TRBJ2-1	few	.
TGTGCCAGCTCACCACCGGTCCGCTCTGGAAACACCATATATTTT	CASSPPVRSGNTIYF	TRBV18	TRBJ1-3	once	.
TGCAGTGCATCTAACAGGGGACGGCAGTTCTTC	CSASNRGRQFF	TRBV20-1	TRBJ2-1	.	TRBD1
TGCGCCAGCAGCCAAGTACTAGCGAAGAACACCGGGGAGCTGTTTTTT	CASSQVLAKNTGELFF	TRBV4-1	TRBJ2-2	few	TRBD2
TGTGCCAGCACCATGGGGGACACGGTCCCCAATCAGCCCCAGCATTTT	CASTMGDTVPNQPQHF	TRBV2	TRBJ1-5	.	.
TGCGCCAGCAGCCAAGTGTGGACAGCCCCTAATGAAAAACTGTTTTTT	CASSQVWTAPNEKLFF	TRBV4-1	TRBJ1-4	.	.
TGTGCCACCAGCAGAGTCGGGGGACAGGGATCGACCCAGTACTTC	CATSRVGGQGSTQYF	TRBV15	TRBJ2-5	.	TRBD1
TGTGCCAGCAGGGGTTATTCTAGGACTGAAGCTTTCTTT	CASRGYSRTEAFF	TRBV2	TRBJ1-1	.	.
TGCGCCAGCAGCGTCCGGGTTTCCGGAGTCAGCCCCTACGAGCAGTACTTC	CASSVRVSGVSPYEQYF	TRBV5-1	TRBJ2-7	.	.
TGTGCCAGCAGCCCTGGACTAGCGTCCTACAATGAGCAGTTCTTC	CASSPGLASYNEQFF	TRBV11-2	TRBJ2-1	.	TRBD2
TGTGCCAGCAGCTTAGGAGTCACAGGGCAAGAGACCCAGTACTTC	CASSLGVTGQETQYF	TRBV11-2	TRBJ2-5	.	.
TGTGCCAGCAGTCGACAAATTAGGACAGCTACCTACGAGCAGTACTTC	CASSRQIRTATYEQYF	TRBV16	TRBJ2-7	.	.
TGTGCCTGGAAGGGACAGGCATGGACCGGGGAGCTGTTTTTT	CAWKGQAWTGELFF	TRBV30	TRBJ2-2	.	TRBD1
TGTGCCAGCAGGGGGACTAGCGGGGCGGCCTACGAGCAGTACTTC	CASRGTSGAAYEQYF	TRBV6-1	TRBJ2-7	.	TRBD2
TGCGCCAGCAGCCAAGATGGACATTTAGCTAACTATGGCTACACCTTC	CASSQDGHLANYGYTF	TRBV4-1	TRBJ1-2	.	.
TGTGCCAGCAGCAAAACCCCGACAGGGGGCGAAAAACTGTTTTTT	CASSKTPTGGEKLFF	TRBV7-9	TRBJ1-4	once	TRBD1
TGTGCCAGCAGTTACCGGCAGGGTATCAACGAGCAGTACTTC	CASSYRQGINEQYF	TRBV6-6	TRBJ2-7	once	.
TGTGCCAGCAGTGAAACAGGGAGGTCTGGAAACACCATATATTTT	CASSETGRSGNTIYF	TRBV2	TRBJ1-3	.	.
TGCAGTGCTAAAGGGGTGATGGAGCAGTTCTTC	CSAKGVMEQFF	TRBV20-1	TRBJ2-1	.	.
TGTGCCAGCAGTGAAGCAGGGCCACCCGGGGATACGCAGTATTTT	CASSEAGPPGDTQYF	TRBV2	TRBJ2-3	few	.
TGCGCCAGCAGCCAAAGGCACTCCGGAGGGACCGGGGAGCTGTTTTTT	CASSQRHSGGTGELFF	TRBV4-1	TRBJ2-2	.	.
TGTGCCAGCAGCCCATGGCCTCCCCAGGGAGGGGAGTTAGAGAAACTGTTTTTT	CASSPWPPQGGELEKLFF	TRBV7-9	TRBJ1-4	.	.
TGTGCCAGCAGCGTGGGACAGGGCATTAATGAAAAACTGTTTTTT	CASSVGQGINEKLFF	TRBV9	TRBJ1-4	.	TRBD1
TGTGCCAGCAGCTCGGACAGGGGCAGTCACCCATATGGCTACACCTTC	CASSSDRGSHPYGYTF	TRBV5-6	TRBJ1-2	.	TRBD1